This TCR beta chain was found in a study of blood T cell repertoires in COVID-19. Turning to the study itself: Sites across the United States, Italy and Spain contributed samples from acute and convalescent COVID-19. T cells, B-cell-depleted T cells, or PBMCs supplied cDNA or gDNA.

The CDR3 has 15 residues. CDR1 is SNHLY and CDR2 is FYNNEI in the germline V gene. V lost 4 bases and J lost 1; bases outside the gene matches: 3. In the original processing: The assay estimated nucleated cells by amplifying reference gene primers. The protocol was immunoSEQ multiplex PCR, while the TCRdb copy is restricted to in-frame clones and leaves out a portion. Clonal size and the V and J genes are those of that table, whereas D and trimming came from the DNA. The top ten hold about 30% of the sample, which has approximately 100,000 clones, 80% to 90% seen once. The chain links TRBV2 to TRBJ1-5, with 8 bases lining up with TRBD1. This receptor was taken from a woman older than 75 with acute or convalescent COVID-19. What was sequenced was peripheral blood. As DNA, the CDR3 is TGTGCCAGCAGTGCACAGGGGGGGAGCAATCAGCCCCAGCATTTT. Its protein product is CASSAQGGSNQPQHF.